This T cell receptor beta chain was sequenced in a study of cytomegalovirus exposure and HLA in healthy donors. At the level of the study: The 120 million or so unique TCR beta sequences, from roughly 170 million T cells, were found by an earlier analysis. The study's findings and limits: TCR beta chains numbering some 160 were designated cytomegalovirus-associated. Presence/absence analyses supposed approximately even sequencing depth among donors.

J gave up 6 bases and V 10 bases, and 11 bases lay outside the gene matches. Germline V CDR1 and CDR2: SNHLY, FYNNEI. There are 13 residues in the CDR3. The PCR contained 60 Vbeta and 13 Jbeta primers. Generated by immunoSEQ multiplex PCR, the TCRdb table keeps only in-frame clones and is missing some. The sample contains hundreds of thousands of clones, roughly 80% of which appear only once. Concerning this clone itself: Antigen specificity is unknown.

The material sequenced was PBMCs. The chain employs TRBV2 and TRBJ1-2, with TRBD1 identical over 7 bases. The receptor was derived from a young man in good health and CMV-seronegative. CDR3 sequence: CANFLQGDHGYTF. CDR3 nucleotide sequence: TGTGCCAACTTCCTCCAGGGGGACCATGGCTACACCTTC.